This is a list of T cell receptor beta chains from one sample in a study of Graves' ophthalmopathy and Graves' hyperthyroidism. TCRdb recomputed calls from the multiplex PCR reads with MiXCR, one row per CDR3 protein. The sample gives about 1.1 million distinct CDR3 sequences, 36% of which show up once; around 10% is in the top ten. Sequenced sample: peripheral blood or thyroid tissue (not recorded which). Receptors were obtained from an adult man with Graves' hyperthyroidism. The CDR3 runs from the conserved cysteine through the conserved F or W. Each record gives: CDR3 length, J gene, D gene, V gene, clone size, CDR3 protein, CDR3 DNA. D genes are given only for firm matches. A row's size may be missing; if present it is once, few, many or a size class.

CDR3 length: 13
J gene: TRBJ1-6
D gene: .
V gene: TRBV25-1
clone size: many
CDR3 protein: CASSISGDSPLHF
CDR3 DNA: TGTGCCAGCAGTATCTCAGGGGATTCACCCCTCCACTTT

CDR3 length: 17
J gene: TRBJ2-7
D gene: TRBD2
V gene: TRBV7-2
clone size: few
CDR3 protein: CASSSPSGGGRTYEQYF
CDR3 DNA: TGTGCCAGCAGCTCCCCTAGCGGCGGCGGGAGGACCTACGAGCAGTACTTC

CDR3 length: 14
J gene: TRBJ2-7
D gene: TRBD2
V gene: TRBV15
clone size: many
CDR3 protein: CATSRGGGRGEQYF
CDR3 DNA: TGTGCCACCAGCAGAGGCGGGGGTCGGGGCGAGCAGTACTTC

CDR3 length: 15
J gene: TRBJ2-7
D gene: .
V gene: TRBV6-5
clone size: few
CDR3 protein: CASSYQGALYYEQYF
CDR3 DNA: TGTGCCAGCAGTTACCAGGGAGCACTGTATTACGAGCAGTACTTC

CDR3 length: 13
J gene: TRBJ1-1
D gene: .
V gene: TRBV4-2
clone size: few
CDR3 protein: CASSQDSRGQAFF
CDR3 DNA: TGTGCCAGCAGCCAAGATTCGAGGGGACAAGCTTTCTTT

CDR3 length: 12
J gene: TRBJ2-3
D gene: .
V gene: TRBV7-2
clone size: .
CDR3 protein: CASSPQAHTQYF
CDR3 DNA: TGTGCCAGCAGCCCCCAGGCTCATACGCAGTATTTT

CDR3 length: 15
J gene: TRBJ1-5
D gene: .
V gene: TRBV12-3/TRBV12-4
clone size: many
CDR3 protein: CASSLWGASNQPQHF
CDR3 DNA: TGTGCCAGCAGTTTATGGGGGGCGAGCAATCAGCCCCAGCATTTT

CDR3 length: 19
J gene: TRBJ2-2
D gene: TRBD2
V gene: TRBV5-1
clone size: few
CDR3 protein: CASRENGLAGARNTGELFF
CDR3 DNA: TGCGCCAGCAGGGAAAATGGGCTAGCGGGAGCCCGAAACACCGGGGAGCTGTTTTTT

CDR3 length: 16
J gene: TRBJ1-5
D gene: TRBD1
V gene: TRBV25-1
clone size: few
CDR3 protein: CASSPHRGQDNQPQHF
CDR3 DNA: TGTGCCAGCAGCCCACACCGGGGACAGGATAATCAGCCCCAGCATTTT

CDR3 length: 14
J gene: TRBJ2-5
D gene: .
V gene: TRBV28
clone size: .
CDR3 protein: CASSHGTSRETQYF
CDR3 DNA: TGTGCCAGCAGTCATGGGACAAGCAGGGAGACCCAGTACTTC

CDR3 length: 13
J gene: TRBJ1-2
D gene: .
V gene: TRBV25-1
clone size: .
CDR3 protein: CASSFGYGQPSAF
CDR3 DNA: TGTGCCAGCAGCTTTGGGTATGGCCAGCCAAGCGCCTTC

CDR3 length: 16
J gene: TRBJ1-5
D gene: .
V gene: TRBV27
clone size: few
CDR3 protein: CASSASGFERNQPQHF
CDR3 DNA: TGTGCCAGCAGTGCGTCGGGATTCGAGCGCAATCAGCCCCAGCATTTT

CDR3 length: 13
J gene: TRBJ1-5
D gene: .
V gene: TRBV4-3
clone size: many
CDR3 protein: CASSQEVRQPQHF
CDR3 DNA: TGCGCCAGCAGCCAAGAAGTTCGTCAGCCCCAGCATTTT

CDR3 length: 14
J gene: TRBJ1-4
D gene: TRBD1
V gene: TRBV7-6
clone size: many
CDR3 protein: CASSLGQGWEKLFF
CDR3 DNA: TGTGCCAGCAGCTTAGGACAGGGATGGGAAAAACTGTTTTTT

CDR3 length: 16
J gene: TRBJ1-3
D gene: TRBD1
V gene: TRBV9
clone size: .
CDR3 protein: CASSTGGAGSGNTIYF
CDR3 DNA: TGTGCCAGCAGCACAGGGGGCGCCGGATCTGGAAACACCATATATTTT

CDR3 length: 14
J gene: TRBJ1-2
D gene: TRBD1
V gene: TRBV28
clone size: many
CDR3 protein: CASSLQGAGYGYTF
CDR3 DNA: TGTGCCAGCAGTTTACAGGGGGCGGGCTATGGCTACACCTTC